These T cell receptor beta chains were read from a single sample in a study of response to subunit inactivated influenza vaccine. In TCRdb, the RT-PCR reads were re-called with MiXCR into one record per CDR3 protein. The repertoire holds some 200,000 distinct CDR3 sequences, with 12% as singletons. The data also belong to a second study, concerning T cells expressing NK-cell markers.

The source was CD8+ T cells sorted from PBMCs, collected about 12 days after vaccination. These TCRs come from a man aged 50 to 60 who received an inactivated influenza vaccine. The CDR3 runs from the conserved cysteine through the conserved F or W. A D gene is named only where the DNA matches it firmly. A clone size is listed for some rows: how often the clone was seen (once, few, many), or a class if it is expanded.

>TRBD2|TRBV6-5|TRBJ2-3|17|many
CASSYSTSGSRTDTQYF
TGTGCCAGCAGTTACTCGACTAGCGGGAGTCGGACAGATACGCAGTATTTT
>TRBD1|TRBV20-1|TRBJ2-7|14|-
CSARDEGTGVEQYF
TGCAGTGCTAGAGATGAAGGGACAGGCGTCGAGCAGTACTTC
>-|TRBV14|TRBJ2-2|15|few
CASSDRDLGTGELFF
TGTGCCAGCAGCGACCGGGACCTTGGGACCGGGGAGCTGTTTTTT
>-|TRBV5-1|TRBJ2-2|20|-
CASSRDLGQFLRTNTGELFF
TGCGCCAGCAGCCGTGATCTTGGACAATTCCTAAGGACGAACACCGGGGAGCTGTTTTTT
>-|TRBV12-3/TRBV12-4|TRBJ1-2|14|many
CASSRPGLNYGYTF
TGTGCCAGCAGTCGTCCGGGACTTAACTATGGCTACACCTTC
>-|TRBV5-1|TRBJ1-1|14|-
CASSLDAGNTEAFF
TGCGCCAGCAGCTTGGATGCTGGGAACACTGAAGCTTTCTTT
>-|TRBV29-1|TRBJ1-3|17|-
CSVEDGGGKSSGNTIYF
TGCAGCGTTGAAGATGGGGGAGGAAAAAGCTCTGGAAACACCATATATTTT
>-|TRBV27|TRBJ2-5|15|few
CASSLALRPLETQYF
TGTGCCAGCAGTTTAGCCCTACGGCCCCTAGAGACCCAGTACTTC
>TRBD2|TRBV29-1|TRBJ2-3|15|few
CSVDPRGGLTDTQYF
TGCAGCGTTGATCCCCGGGGGGGACTCACAGATACGCAGTATTTT
>-|TRBV30|TRBJ1-2|14|few
CAWSASRLYYGYTF
TGTGCCTGGAGTGCCTCACGGCTGTACTATGGCTACACCTTC
>TRBD1|TRBV10-3|TRBJ2-7|14|few
CAISEAYRGYEQYF
TGTGCCATCAGTGAAGCGTACAGGGGCTACGAGCAGTACTTC
>-|TRBV9|TRBJ1-1|12|many
CASSAGYTEAFF
TGTGCCAGCAGCGCAGGGTACACTGAAGCTTTCTTT
>-|TRBV7-2|TRBJ2-7|15|few
CASSLVEGDNYEQYF
TGTGCCAGCAGCTTAGTCGAGGGTGACAACTACGAGCAGTACTTC
>-|TRBV4-1|TRBJ2-7|14|-
CASSQDYGGQIKYF
TGCGCCAGCAGCCAAGATTATGGGGGGCAGATTAAGTACTTC
>TRBD1|TRBV20-1|TRBJ2-1|16|many
CSVPGQGARPYNEQFF
TGCAGTGTGCCGGGACAGGGGGCTCGTCCCTACAATGAGCAGTTCTTC
>-|TRBV29-1|TRBJ2-7|14|-
CSVEDLQGSYEQYF
TGCAGCGTTGAAGATCTGCAGGGCTCCTACGAGCAGTACTTC
>-|TRBV29-1|TRBJ1-4|13|-
CSVETQANEKLFF
TGCAGCGTTGAAACGCAGGCCAATGAAAAACTGTTTTTT
>TRBD1|TRBV2|TRBJ2-7|14|-
CASSERTGDYEQYF
TGTGCCAGCAGTGAAAGGACAGGGGACTACGAGCAGTACTTC
>TRBD2|TRBV27|TRBJ2-7|16|-
CASSLWGGGSLYEQYF
TGTGCCAGCAGTTTGTGGGGTGGCGGGAGTCTGTACGAGCAGTACTTC
>-|TRBV6-2/TRBV6-3|TRBJ2-1|16|-
CASSYSRGRAYNEQFF
TGTGCCAGCAGTTACTCGCGAGGAAGGGCCTACAATGAGCAGTTCTTC
>-|TRBV12-3/TRBV12-4|TRBJ2-5|15|-
CASRSPPPGTETQYF
TGTGCCAGCAGATCCCCACCCCCCGGTACAGAGACCCAGTACTTC
>TRBD2|TRBV27|TRBJ2-3|16|few
CASSLSTSGGSAAQYF
TGTGCCAGCAGTTTGTCGACTAGCGGGGGATCTGCGGCGCAGTATTTT
>TRBD1|TRBV2|TRBJ1-2|14|-
CASTLTGQNYGYTF
TGTGCCAGCACCTTGACAGGGCAAAACTATGGCTACACCTTC
>-|TRBV13|TRBJ1-4|19|few
CASSSDSQETSATNEKLFF
TGTGCCAGCAGTTCAGACAGCCAGGAGACTTCAGCAACTAATGAAAAACTGTTTTTT
>-|TRBV20-1|TRBJ2-1|13|-
CSARFSNSVEQFF
TGCAGTGCTAGATTCTCGAACAGTGTCGAGCAGTTCTTC
>-|TRBV7-9|TRBJ2-7|14|-
CASNWDIQGDEQYF
TGTGCCAGCAACTGGGACATCCAAGGCGACGAGCAGTACTTC
>-|TRBV20-1|TRBJ2-7|13|few
CSARDPTDYEQYF
TGCAGTGCTAGAGATCCGACTGACTACGAGCAGTACTTC
>TRBD1|TRBV20-1|TRBJ2-5|13|-
CSARTGGKVTQYF
TGCAGTGCTAGGACAGGGGGCAAGGTGACCCAGTACTTC
>-|TRBV6-6|TRBJ1-2|11|many
CASRYLYGYTF
TGTGCCAGCAGGTACCTCTATGGCTACACCTTC
>-|TRBV7-2|TRBJ2-3|15|few
CASSLVGLVTDTQYF
TGTGCCAGCAGCTTAGTAGGGTTGGTCACAGATACGCAGTATTTT
>-|TRBV10-2|TRBJ2-1|15|few
CASSPDQGYYNEQFF
TGCGCCAGCAGTCCGGACCAGGGGTACTACAATGAGCAGTTCTTC
>TRBD2|TRBV20-1|TRBJ2-5|15|few
CSAKQLAGGLETQYF
TGCAGTGCTAAACAATTAGCGGGGGGGCTGGAGACCCAGTACTTC
>-|TRBV12-3/TRBV12-4|TRBJ2-1|14|-
CASSPPRVRDEQFF
TGTGCCAGCAGCCCCCCCCGGGTGAGGGATGAGCAGTTCTTC
>-|TRBV9|TRBJ1-4|16|-
CASSVWAENLNEKLFF
TGTGCCAGCAGCGTGTGGGCGGAGAACCTTAATGAAAAACTGTTTTTT
>-|TRBV9|TRBJ2-3|16|-
CASSLSAGAYTDTQYF
TGTGCCAGCAGCCTCTCAGCAGGGGCTTACACAGATACGCAGTATTTT
>TRBD2|TRBV2|TRBJ2-2|17|many
CASSDPGGPIYTGELFF
TGTGCCAGCAGTGACCCGGGAGGGCCGATATACACCGGGGAGCTGTTTTTT
>-|TRBV20-1|TRBJ1-2|11|few
CSALGPHGYTF
TGCAGTGCCCTGGGACCTCATGGCTACACCTTC
>-|TRBV4-2|TRBJ2-3|12|-
CAISLGGQGQYF
TGTGCCATCAGCCTCGGGGGGCAGGGTCAGTATTTT
>-|TRBV5-1|TRBJ2-5|11|many
CAQQLGETQYF
TGCGCCCAGCAGTTGGGGGAGACCCAGTACTTC
>TRBD1|TRBV28|TRBJ1-5|15|-
CASSWLQGANQPQHF
TGTGCCAGCAGTTGGTTACAGGGGGCGAATCAGCCCCAGCATTTT
>-|TRBV21-1|TRBJ2-5|14|-
CASSKLVRKETQYF
TGTGCCAGCAGCAAATTAGTCCGCAAAGAGACCCAGTACTTC
>TRBD1|TRBV15|TRBJ2-3|14|-
CATSRMTGGDTQYF
TGTGCCACCAGCAGGATGACAGGGGGAGATACGCAGTATTTT
>-|TRBV6-5|TRBJ1-6|15|few
CASSYHTANVSPLHF
TGTGCCAGCAGTTACCACACGGCAAATGTTTCACCCCTCCACTTT